This TCR beta chain was identified in a study of T cell clonality in common variable immunodeficiency. Study results and caveats: Authors noted CVID clonality's cause needs subpopulation repertoire sequencing.

This clone showed up many times. Its target is unknown. The repertoire was sequenced with immunoSEQ multiplex PCR; TCRdb's copy has only in-frame clones and lacks some. Observed are approximately 44,000 clones, no singletons, with the top ten taking less than 11%. Sequencing was done on a sample of peripheral blood mononuclear cells. This TCR came from a person aged 18-70 years in good health.

CDR3 DNA, as far as it was read: TGTGCCACTAGTAGCGGGGGGCTAAATGAG. Translating it yields CATSSGGLNE. The CDR3 in its entirety is CATSSGGLNEQFF. This chain joins TRBV15 and TRBJ2-1; 10 positions match TRBD2. The DNA ends 3 residues before the CDR3 does, and the rest of the CDR3 is filled in from the germline J gene. V trimming: 9 bases; J trimming: 7 bases; junction bases outside the gene matches: 6. Germline CDR1 reads LNHNV; CDR2 reads YYDKDF (reference sequence). The CDR3 consists of 13 residues.